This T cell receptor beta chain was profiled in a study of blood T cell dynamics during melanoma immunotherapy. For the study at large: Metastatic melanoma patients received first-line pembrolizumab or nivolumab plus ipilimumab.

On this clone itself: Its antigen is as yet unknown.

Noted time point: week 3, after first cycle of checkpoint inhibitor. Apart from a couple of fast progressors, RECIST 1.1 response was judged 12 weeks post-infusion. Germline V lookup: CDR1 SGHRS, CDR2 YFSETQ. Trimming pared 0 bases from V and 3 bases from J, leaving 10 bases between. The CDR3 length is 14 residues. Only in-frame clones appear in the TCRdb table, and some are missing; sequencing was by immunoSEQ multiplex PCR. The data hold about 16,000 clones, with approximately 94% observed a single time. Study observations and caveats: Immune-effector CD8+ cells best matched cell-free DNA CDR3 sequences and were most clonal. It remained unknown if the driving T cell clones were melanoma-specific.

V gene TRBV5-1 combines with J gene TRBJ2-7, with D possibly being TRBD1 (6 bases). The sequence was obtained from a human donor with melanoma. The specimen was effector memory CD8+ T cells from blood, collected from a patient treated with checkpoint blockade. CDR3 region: CASSLEYRDYEQYF. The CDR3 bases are TGCGCCAGCAGCTTGGAGTACAGGGACTACGAGCAGTACTTC.